The clone carrying this T cell receptor (beta chain) was detected many times. The source of the sample is a study of blood T cell repertoires in COVID-19. Only in-frame clones appear in the TCRdb table, and some are missing; sequencing was by immunoSEQ multiplex PCR. Of approximately 79,000 clones in the sample, 80% to 90% are singletons; the top ten hold about 22%. V was pared by 6 bases and J by 4 bases, with 5 bases of the junction left unmatched. This CDR3 is built from 14 residues. CDR1 MNHEY and CDR2 SVGAGI come from the germline V gene. The chain recombines TRBV6-5 with TRBJ2-3, with 9 bases that match TRBD2. This sequence was found in a woman between 45 and 60 years old with acute or convalescent COVID-19. Material: peripheral blood. The CDR3 here is CASSLSSGADTQYF. In DNA, the CDR3 is TGTGCCAGCAGCCTGTCTAGCGGGGCAGATACGCAGTATTTT.